The clone carrying this TCR beta chain was recorded only once. Antigen unknown. Though probably carrying unrecorded immune exposures, donors were nominally healthy at sampling. The data were taken from a study of cytomegalovirus exposure and HLA in healthy donors. Study-level information: Samples from HLA-typed donors yielded 85 million to 95 million unique TCRs in an early data release.

Whole-study results and caveats: In an earlier analysis, about 90% or about 30%: the productive usage of most TCR beta V segments.

The study ran its PCR with 60 Vbeta and 13 Jbeta primers. Measured with immunoSEQ multiplex PCR; TCRdb has only the in-frame clones, and not every one. The sample includes 150,000 to 200,000 clones, more than 75% of them seen just once. The ends lost 5 bases at V and 6 bases at J; junction bases unmatched: 9. CDR3 length equals 14 residues. Looked up from germline, CDR1 is MGHDK and CDR2 is SYGVNS. Sequencing was carried out using PBMCs. The chain is built from TRBV25-1 and TRBJ1-2; 7 bases fit TRBD1. The sequence derives from a woman in her 50s in good health and CMV-seropositive. The CDR3 DNA reads TGTGCCAGCAGTCCTAGGACAGGAACGCATGGCTACACCTTC. Translation: CASSPRTGTHGYTF.